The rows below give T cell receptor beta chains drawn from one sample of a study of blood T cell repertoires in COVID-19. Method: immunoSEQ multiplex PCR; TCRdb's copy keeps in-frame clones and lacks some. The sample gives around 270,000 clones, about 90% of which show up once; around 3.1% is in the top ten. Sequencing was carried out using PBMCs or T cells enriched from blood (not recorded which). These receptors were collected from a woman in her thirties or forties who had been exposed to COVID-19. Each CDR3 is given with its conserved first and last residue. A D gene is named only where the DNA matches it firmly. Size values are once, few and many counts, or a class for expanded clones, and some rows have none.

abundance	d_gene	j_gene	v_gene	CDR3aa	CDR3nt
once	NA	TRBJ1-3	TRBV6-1	CASSDRFSGNTIYF	TGTGCCAGCAGTGACAGGTTCTCTGGAAACACCATATATTTT
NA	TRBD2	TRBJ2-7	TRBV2	CASNLAGVYEQYF	TGTGCCAGCAATCTAGCGGGGGTCTACGAGCAGTACTTC
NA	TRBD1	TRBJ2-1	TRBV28	CASSSWTGGDEQFF	TGTGCCAGCAGTTCCTGGACAGGGGGAGATGAGCAGTTCTTC
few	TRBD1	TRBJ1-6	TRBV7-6	CASSSPGTGESYNSPLHF	TGTGCCAGCAGCTCACCCGGGACAGGGGAGTCCTATAATTCACCCCTCCACTTT
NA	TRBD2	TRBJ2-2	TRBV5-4	CASSLVAGVHTGELFF	TGTGCCAGCAGCTTGGTAGCGGGAGTTCACACCGGGGAGCTGTTTTTT
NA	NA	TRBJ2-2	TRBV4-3	CASSRDTSNTGELFF	TGCGCCAGCAGTCGGGACACCTCGAACACCGGGGAGCTGTTTTTT
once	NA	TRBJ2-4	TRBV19	CASSIDRQGGIQYF	TGTGCCAGTAGTATAGATAGGCAGGGCGGCATTCAGTACTTC
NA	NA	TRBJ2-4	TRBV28	CASSPPGPGAKNIQYF	TGTGCCAGCAGTCCCCCAGGGCCGGGAGCAAAAAACATTCAGTACTTC
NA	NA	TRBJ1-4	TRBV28	CASSLSLGGEKLFF	TGTGCCAGCAGTTTATCCCTGGGAGGCGAAAAACTGTTTTTT
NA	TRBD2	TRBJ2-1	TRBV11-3	CASSHGTSGYNEQFF	TGTGCCAGCAGCCACGGGACTAGCGGCTACAATGAGCAGTTCTTC
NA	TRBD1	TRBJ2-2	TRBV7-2	CASGLRLDRGKFGELFF	TGTGCCAGCGGCCTCCGACTAGACAGGGGGAAGTTTGGGGAGCTGTTTTTT
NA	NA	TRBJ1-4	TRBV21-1	CASSKKGEKLFF	TGTGCCAGCAGCAAGAAGGGGGAAAAACTGTTTTTT
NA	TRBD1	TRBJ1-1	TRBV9	CASSVGPGTGDRTEAFF	TGTGCCAGCAGCGTAGGGCCCGGGACAGGGGATCGCACTGAAGCTTTCTTT
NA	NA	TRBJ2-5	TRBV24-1	CATSDPGVQKAQETQYF	TGTGCCACCAGTGACCCCGGGGTTCAAAAAGCCCAAGAGACCCAGTACTTC
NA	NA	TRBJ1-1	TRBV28	CASSTRGNTEAFF	TGTGCCAGCAGTACCAGGGGGAACACTGAAGCTTTCTTT
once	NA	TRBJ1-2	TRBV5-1	CASSATGLHQYGYTF	TGCGCCAGCAGCGCGACAGGCCTTCATCAGTATGGCTACACCTTC
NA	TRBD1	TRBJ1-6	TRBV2	CASSRDRGNSPLHF	TGTGCCAGCAGCCGGGACAGGGGAAATTCACCCCTCCACTTT
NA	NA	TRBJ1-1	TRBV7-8	CASSLVRDEAFF	TGTGCCAGCAGCTTAGTACGAGATGAAGCTTTCTTT
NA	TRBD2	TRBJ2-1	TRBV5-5	CASTGGGYNEQFF	TGTGCCAGCACAGGCGGGGGTTACAATGAGCAGTTCTTC
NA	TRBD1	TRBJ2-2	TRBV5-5	CASSPGQGAFTGELFF	TGTGCCAGCAGCCCGGGACAGGGGGCTTTCACCGGGGAGCTGTTTTTT
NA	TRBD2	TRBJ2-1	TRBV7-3	CASSLNPSGGARNEQFF	TGTGCCAGCAGCTTAAATCCTAGCGGGGGGGCGCGCAATGAGCAGTTCTTC
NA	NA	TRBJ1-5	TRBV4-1	CASSQVPGAGNQPQHF	TGCGCCAGCAGCCAAGTCCCAGGGGCGGGCAATCAGCCCCAGCATTTT
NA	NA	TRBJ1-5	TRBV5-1	CASSLGGGQPQHF	TGCGCCAGCAGCCTTGGCGGGGGACAGCCCCAGCATTTT
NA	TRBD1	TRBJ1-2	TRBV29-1	CSVGQQGTVYGYTF	TGCAGCGTGGGTCAACAGGGGACAGTCTATGGCTACACCTTC
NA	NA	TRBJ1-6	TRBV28	CASSFDIPEQGFDSPLHF	TGTGCCAGCAGTTTCGATATTCCCGAACAGGGATTCGATTCACCCCTCCACTTT
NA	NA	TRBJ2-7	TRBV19	CASSITGNNYEQYF	TGTGCCAGTAGTATTACCGGGAACAACTACGAGCAGTACTTC
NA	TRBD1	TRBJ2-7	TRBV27	CASSLGQGIPSRHEQYF	TGTGCCAGCAGTTTGGGACAGGGGATCCCCAGCAGGCACGAGCAGTACTTC
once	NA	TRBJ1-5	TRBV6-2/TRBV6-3	CASSFRGNQPQHF	TGTGCCAGCAGTTTTAGGGGTAATCAGCCCCAGCATTTT